This is a list of T cell receptor beta chains from one sample in a study of cytomegalovirus exposure and HLA in healthy donors. Sequenced by immunoSEQ multiplex PCR; TCRdb stores in-frame clones only, minus some. The sample yields 150,000 or so clones, of which the top ten take up under 2.5%. Material: PBMCs. The receptor set was obtained from a man aged 25 to 45 in good health and CMV-seronegative. CDR3s include the opening cysteine and the closing phenylalanine or tryptophan. D genes are given only for firm matches.

j_gene,d_gene,v_gene,CDR3aa,CDR3nt
TRBJ2-1,TRBD1,TRBV27,CASSFFWTGFTYNEQFF,TGTGCCAGCAGTTTTTTCTGGACAGGGTTTACCTACAATGAGCAGTTCTTC
TRBJ2-1,.,TRBV5-1,CASSFYGSSYNEQFF,TGCGCCAGCAGCTTCTACGGGAGCTCCTACAATGAGCAGTTCTTC
TRBJ1-1,.,TRBV4-1,CASSQDDRGTTEAFF,TGCGCCAGCAGCCAAGATGATCGGGGGACGACTGAAGCTTTCTTT
TRBJ2-3,.,TRBV11-2,CASSLGETDTQYF,TGTGCCAGCAGCTTAGGGGAGACAGATACGCAGTATTTT
TRBJ2-1,TRBD2,TRBV5-1,CASSLDGRAEIDEQFF,TGCGCCAGCAGCTTGGACGGGAGGGCGGAGATCGATGAGCAGTTCTTC
TRBJ2-7,TRBD1,TRBV11-3,CASSKDRSYEQYF,TGTGCCAGCAGCAAGGACAGGAGTTACGAGCAGTACTTC
TRBJ2-1,TRBD2,TRBV2,CASSVRGRSSYNEQFF,TGTGCCAGCAGTGTTCGCGGGAGGAGCTCCTACAATGAGCAGTTCTTC
TRBJ2-1,.,TRBV16,CASSQSAGYNEQFF,TGTGCCAGCAGCCAATCCGCAGGGTATAATGAGCAGTTCTTC
TRBJ2-1,TRBD2,TRBV15,CATSTRTSGRNEQFF,TGTGCCACCAGCACCAGGACTAGCGGCCGCAATGAGCAGTTCTTC
TRBJ1-5,TRBD1,TRBV5-8,CASSWGTVSNQPQHF,TGTGCCAGCAGCTGGGGGACAGTATCCAATCAGCCCCAGCATTTT
TRBJ1-5,.,TRBV6-6,CASSPRGTLYQPQHF,TGTGCCAGCAGTCCCCGCGGCACCCTGTATCAGCCCCAGCATTTT
TRBJ1-1,TRBD1,TRBV6-1,CASSIDRVMNTEAFF,TGTGCCAGCAGCATAGACAGGGTCATGAACACTGAAGCTTTCTTT
TRBJ1-2,TRBD1,TRBV12-5,CASGLTAGDRGRRNGYTF,TGTGCTAGTGGTTTGACCGCCGGGGACAGGGGACGTCGGAATGGCTACACCTTC
TRBJ1-1,TRBD1,TRBV29-1,CSARDSPNTEAFF,TGCAGCGCGAGGGACAGCCCAAACACTGAAGCTTTCTTT
TRBJ2-7,TRBD2,TRBV7-9,CASSLLGLGLYEQYF,TGTGCCAGCAGCTTACTTGGACTAGGATTGTACGAGCAGTACTTC
TRBJ2-1,.,TRBV27,CASSFIQRQNEQFF,TGTGCCAGCAGTTTTATCCAGCGCCAGAATGAGCAGTTCTTC
TRBJ1-1,.,TRBV2,CASASGRGNTEAFF,TGTGCCAGCGCCTCTGGGAGGGGGAACACTGAAGCTTTCTTT
TRBJ2-3,.,TRBV12-5,CASRESGTDTQYF,TGTGCTAGTCGCGAGAGTGGCACAGATACGCAGTATTTT
TRBJ2-2,TRBD1,TRBV19,CASSIYRGGQGRTGELFF,TGTGCCAGTAGTATATATAGAGGGGGACAGGGAAGGACCGGGGAGCTGTTTTTT
TRBJ1-1,.,TRBV7-8,CASSLGTFKGKQIQEAFF,TGTGCCAGCAGCTTAGGAACATTTAAGGGGAAACAGATTCAGGAAGCTTTCTTT
TRBJ2-3,.,TRBV5-1,CASSGDGSTDTQYF,TGCGCCAGCAGCGGAGACGGTAGCACAGATACGCAGTATTTT
TRBJ1-2,.,TRBV5-1,CASSPAEASYGYTF,TGCGCCAGCAGCCCGGCTGAGGCAAGCTATGGCTACACCTTC
TRBJ1-2,.,TRBV2,CASSGSGSEGYTF,TGTGCCAGCAGTGGGTCGGGGTCTGAGGGCTACACCTTC
TRBJ2-1,TRBD2,TRBV28,CASSLIASGSRNEQFF,TGTGCCAGCAGTTTAATTGCTAGCGGGAGTAGGAATGAGCAGTTCTTC
TRBJ2-4,TRBD2,TRBV13,CASSFPGLAIQYF,TGTGCCAGCAGCTTCCCGGGACTAGCGATTCAGTACTTC
TRBJ2-7,TRBD2,TRBV19,CASSIRSPSGGSYEQYF,TGTGCCAGTAGTATTAGGTCCCCTAGCGGGGGCTCCTACGAGCAGTACTTC
TRBJ2-7,.,TRBV29-1,CSVGTSTGYEQYF,TGCAGCGTTGGGACCTCGACGGGGTACGAGCAGTACTTC
TRBJ2-7,.,TRBV19,CASSISRGGDEQYF,TGTGCCAGTAGTATAAGCAGGGGCGGTGACGAGCAGTACTTC
TRBJ2-2,TRBD2,TRBV7-3,CASSFAGGFLNTGELFF,TGTGCCAGCAGCTTCGCCGGGGGGTTCCTAAACACCGGGGAGCTGTTTTTT
TRBJ2-3,TRBD2,TRBV4-3,CASSQGEAGPYTDTQYF,TGCGCCAGCAGCCAAGGGGAAGCGGGGCCGTACACAGATACGCAGTATTTT
TRBJ1-4,TRBD1,TRBV5-4,CASSADREKLFF,TGTGCCAGCAGCGCGGACAGGGAAAAACTGTTTTTT
TRBJ2-1,.,TRBV27,CASSFPGREQFF,TGTGCCAGCAGTTTTCCAGGGAGGGAGCAGTTCTTC
TRBJ2-7,.,TRBV4-1,CASSNPRLSRYEQYF,TGCGCCAGCAGCAACCCTCGCTTAAGCCGCTACGAGCAGTACTTC
TRBJ2-1,TRBD1,TRBV7-3,CASRSRTGDGEQFF,TGTGCCAGCAGGTCCCGGACAGGGGATGGTGAGCAGTTCTTC
TRBJ1-4,TRBD1,TRBV11-3,CASGAGTGVATNEKLFF,TGTGCCAGCGGCGCCGGGACAGGGGTTGCAACTAATGAAAAACTGTTTTTT
TRBJ2-7,TRBD1,TRBV7-9,CASSLIQGAAEQYF,TGTGCCAGCAGCTTAATCCAGGGGGCTGCCGAGCAGTACTTC
TRBJ1-1,TRBD1,TRBV19,CASAQQGSSARAFF,TGTGCCAGTGCCCAACAGGGGTCTTCCGCGAGGGCTTTCTTT
TRBJ1-3,.,TRBV30,CAWGRWGEPGNTIYF,TGTGCCTGGGGGAGGTGGGGAGAGCCTGGAAACACCATATATTTT
TRBJ1-4,TRBD1,TRBV4-2,CASSQGQGGEKLFF,TGTGCCAGCAGCCAAGGACAGGGAGGTGAAAAACTGTTTTTT
TRBJ1-2,TRBD1,TRBV5-1,CASSAGQGARLSYGYTF,TGCGCCAGCAGCGCGGGACAGGGGGCGCGTCTTTCCTATGGCTACACCTTC
TRBJ1-5,.,TRBV4-1,CASSQGGGVAQPQHF,TGCGCCAGCAGCCAAGGAGGGGGGGTTGCGCAGCCCCAGCATTTT
TRBJ1-1,.,TRBV5-8,CASSRNTEAFF,TGTGCCAGCAGTAGGAACACTGAAGCTTTCTTT
TRBJ1-3,.,TRBV6-1,CASRLIQGTGNTIYF,TGTGCCAGCAGGCTAATACAGGGAACTGGAAACACCATATATTTT
TRBJ2-7,TRBD2,TRBV27,CASSPGGGINYEQYF,TGTGCCAGCAGCCCGGGGGGGGGAATAAACTACGAGCAGTACTTC
TRBJ2-7,.,TRBV27,CASSSEDSPRYYEQYF,TGTGCCAGCAGTTCCGAGGACAGTCCAAGATACTACGAGCAGTACTTC
TRBJ1-1,TRBD1,TRBV6-5,CASSNTGVLIAFF,TGTGCCAGCAGTAACACAGGGGTGTTGATTGCTTTCTTT
TRBJ2-3,TRBD2,TRBV7-3,CASSSTSGDTDTQYF,TGTGCCAGCAGCTCGACTAGCGGAGACACAGATACGCAGTATTTT
TRBJ2-3,TRBD2,TRBV6-1,CASSALAGVITDTQYF,TGTGCCAGCAGTGCACTAGCGGGAGTCATCACAGATACGCAGTATTTT
TRBJ2-2,TRBD2,TRBV7-6,CASSFGTRNTGELFF,TGTGCCAGCAGCTTCGGGACTAGGAACACCGGGGAGCTGTTTTTT
TRBJ2-3,TRBD1,TRBV5-1,CASSLTGVPTDTQYF,TGCGCCAGCAGCCTAACAGGGGTCCCCACAGATACGCAGTATTTT
TRBJ2-2,.,TRBV11-2,CASSLSRSGELFF,TGTGCCAGCAGCTTAAGTAGATCCGGGGAGCTGTTTTTT
TRBJ2-3,.,TRBV6-6,CASSILRARGDTQYF,TGTGCCAGCAGCATTCTCAGGGCGAGAGGAGATACGCAGTATTTT
TRBJ2-2,.,TRBV2,CASSEATTTGELFF,TGTGCCAGCAGTGAAGCAACTACCACCGGGGAGCTGTTTTTT
TRBJ2-7,.,TRBV7-2,CASSLGGASYEQYF,TGTGCCAGCAGCTTAGGGGGCGCCTCCTACGAGCAGTACTTC
TRBJ2-3,TRBD2,TRBV2,CASTPFSSGSSTDTQYF,TGTGCCAGCACTCCCTTTAGTAGCGGGAGTAGCACAGATACGCAGTATTTT
TRBJ1-5,TRBD1,TRBV2,CASIDNRGKHF,TGTGCCAGCATAGATAACAGGGGTAAACATTTT
TRBJ2-1,.,TRBV29-1,CSASGQKYNEQFF,TGCAGCGCAAGCGGGCAGAAATACAATGAGCAGTTCTTC
TRBJ2-5,TRBD1,TRBV6-1,CASSPGQEQETQYF,TGTGCCAGCAGTCCGGGACAGGAACAAGAGACCCAGTACTTC
TRBJ2-3,.,TRBV27,CASSPLRADTQYF,TGTGCCAGCAGTCCCCTGCGGGCAGATACGCAGTATTTT